These 14 T cell receptor beta chains originate from one sample sequenced in a study of PD-1 blockade in classical Hodgkin lymphoma. Using immunoSEQ multiplex PCR, the repertoire was profiled, and TCRdb retains in-frame clones only, with some absent. Seen here are about 90,000 clones, approximately 89% observed once, and the top ten hold around 10%. All the patients suffered relapse after autologous stem cell transplantation, and brentuximab vedotin exposure differed. The sequences come from peripheral blood mononuclear cells (PBMCs), collected before the second cycle of nivolumab. The receptors stem from a human donor with classical Hodgkin lymphoma.

The J gene is TRBJ1-1, the V gene TRBV7-9; 7 bases are a match to TRBD1. The germline gives CDR1 SEHNR, CDR2 FQNEAQ (reference sequence). Trimming removed 5 bases from V and 3 bases from J; junction bases left unmatched: 6. This CDR3 has 14 residues. The CDR3 DNA is TGTGCCAGCAGCGTAATAGACAGGGACACTGAAGCTTTCTTT. This codes for CASSVIDRDTEAFF.

V gene TRBV11-2 combines with J gene TRBJ2-3; the match to TRBD1 covers 12 bases. The germline gives CDR1 SGHAT, CDR2 FQNNGV. The CDR3 is made up of 15 amino acids. V lost 7 bases, J lost 3 bases, and 5 bases stayed unmatched. The CDR3 DNA is TGTGCCAGCAAATGGGACAGGGGGCTGACAGATACGCAGTATTTT. This encodes CASKWDRGLTDTQYF.

The genes are TRBV6-6 and TRBJ2-3; 9 bases agree with TRBD2. Looked up from germline, CDR1 is MNHNY and CDR2 is SVGAGI (reference sequence). This CDR3 is 16 amino acids long. Unmatched junction bases numbered 6, after V lost 4 bases and J lost 1 base. This chain's CDR3 is CASSSFASGGTDTQYF. CDR3 bases: TGTGCCAGCAGTTCGTTCGCTAGCGGGGGCACAGATACGCAGTATTTT.

The J gene is TRBJ2-7, the V gene TRBV19; D assignment may be TRBD1 or TRBD2 (5 bases each). The CDR3 totals 14 residues. Trimming left V 5 bases short and J 4 bases short, with 15 bases between. Germline CDR1 and CDR2: LNHDA and SQIVND (reference sequence). The CDR3 bases are TGTGCCAGTAGTTTTTCGATTGGGGGATACGAGCAGTACTTC. Encoded protein: CASSFSIGGYEQYF.

This clone was counted a few times. One junction end disagrees with the germline gene, perhaps due to a read error. The V and J genes are TRBV7-2 and TRBJ1-1; TRBD1 is a possible D gene (5 bases). CDR3 length equals 15 residues. Germline lookup yields CDR1 SGHTA and CDR2 FQGNSA. The DNA for the CDR3 is TGTGCCAGCAGCTTAGACCCGGGGGGGAACTCTGAAGCTTTCTTT. Protein: CASSLDPGGNSEAFF. Complete variable domain (other parts from reference TRBV7-2 and TRBJ1-1): GAGVSQSPSNKVTEKGKDVELRCDPISGHTALYWYRQSLGQGLEFLIYFQGNSAPDKSGLPSDRFSAERTGGSVSTLTIQRTQQEDSAVYLCASSLDPGGNSEAFFGQGTRLTVV.

V is TRBV27 and J is TRBJ1-1; D is undetermined. V lost 0 bases and J 4 bases, leaving 24 bases between the germline ends. Per germline, CDR1 MNHEY and CDR2 SMNVEV (reference sequence). The CDR3 spans 19 residues. CDR3 DNA sequence: TGTGCCAGCAGTTTATCGAAGGTGGGTAGGTGGGATAGTGTCACTGAAGCTTTCTTT. Its protein is CASSLSKVGRWDSVTEAFF.

V usage is TRBV7-9 and J usage is TRBJ1-2, with D perhaps TRBD1 (5 bases). Germline loops: CDR1 SEHNR, CDR2 FQNEAQ (reference sequence). Trimming removed 5 bases at V and 4 bases at J, with 14 bases between. The CDR3 has 14 amino acids. The CDR3 sequence: CASSADSPSYGYTF. Here the CDR3 DNA reads TGTGCCAGCAGCGCCGACAGCCCTTCCTATGGCTACACCTTC.

The V and J genes are TRBV18 and TRBJ2-7; either TRBD1 or TRBD2 may supply D (5 bases each). V was trimmed by 3 bases and J by 0 bases, leaving 15 bases between them. The germline CDR1 and CDR2 sequences are KGHSH and LQKENI. The CDR3 totals 16 residues. The CDR3 DNA sequence: TGTGCCAGCTCACCGGGGACGGGAACAAACTCCTACGAGCAGTACTTC. This gives the protein CASSPGTGTNSYEQYF.

V usage is TRBV19 and J usage is TRBJ1-2; D is undetermined. CDR3 length: 14 amino acids. CDR1 and CDR2 (germline): LNHDA, SQIVND (reference sequence). Deletions cut 6 bases from V and 7 bases from J, with 18 bases between. CDR3 residues: CASRPPAANSGYTF. CDR3 in DNA: TGTGCCAGTAGACCCCCCGCTGCGAATAGTGGCTACACCTTC.

The chain has TRBV29-1 and TRBJ2-5; possibly TRBD1 for D (6 bases). This CDR3 comprises 12 residues. V was cut by 7 bases and J by 0 bases, with 9 bases left in between. Germline V lookup: CDR1 SQVTM, CDR2 ANQGSEA. The DNA of the CDR3 is TGCAGCGGGCGGACAGACCAAGAGACCCAGTACTTC. It translates to CSGRTDQETQYF.

The genes are TRBV9 and TRBJ2-1; D may be TRBD2 (5 bases). V lost 0 bases to trimming and J lost 2 bases, with 9 bases between them. This CDR3 has 15 amino acids. Germline assignment: CDR1 SGDLS and CDR2 YYNGEE. DNA for the CDR3: TGTGCCAGCAGCGTAGGAGGGTCCACCTACAATGAGCAGTTCTTC. Translated: CASSVGGSTYNEQFF.

This chain connects TRBV19 to TRBJ2-4; D perhaps matches TRBD1 (6 bases). The CDR3 runs 13 residues. Germline V lookup: CDR1 LNHDA, CDR2 SQIVND (reference sequence). V shed 3 bases and J shed 8 bases, with 11 bases lying between them. CDR3 sequence reads: CASSIRGGDIQYF. Written as DNA, the CDR3 is TGTGCCAGTAGTATCAGGGGTGGGGACATTCAGTACTTC.

The chain couples TRBV7-2 to TRBJ2-7; a weak D match, TRBD1 (6 bases). The CDR3 runs to 14 residues. Between the trimmed V and J ends, which lost 7 bases and 5 bases, there was a span of 18 bases. The germline V gene encodes CDR1 SGHTA and CDR2 FQGNSA. The CDR3 protein is CASTIQGIPHEQYF. The CDR3 DNA follows: TGTGCCAGCACCATTCAGGGGATCCCCCACGAGCAGTACTTC.

This clone was found once. V usage is TRBV7-9 and J usage is TRBJ2-3; unclear D gene. This CDR3 is 14 amino acids long. V gave up 0 bases and J gave up 9 bases, with 13 bases separating them. Germline lookup yields CDR1 SEHNR and CDR2 FQNEAQ (reference sequence). The CDR3 DNA sequence: TGTGCCAGCAGCTTAGCGACTCCCCCGAAAACGCAGTATTTT. This gives the protein CASSLATPPKTQYF.